The 9 T cell receptor beta chains below come from one sample, sequenced in a study of blood T cell repertoires in COVID-19. Clones were read by immunoSEQ multiplex PCR, and TCRdb kept only the in-frame ones, dropping some. Of about 180,000 clones listed, 70% to 90% are singletons. The sequenced material came from peripheral blood. Receptors were obtained from a man aged 55 to 70 with acute or convalescent COVID-19.

V and J are TRBV7-8 and TRBJ2-3; D is possibly TRBD1 (6 bases). V lost 6 bases and J lost 0, with 16 bases in between. Per the germline V gene, CDR1 is SGHVS and CDR2 is FQNEAQ. The CDR3 covers 16 residues. The DNA for the CDR3 is TGTGCCAGCAGGAAAAACAGGGTGACTAGCACAGATACGCAGTATTTT. Protein: CASRKNRVTSTDTQYF.

This chain connects TRBV21-1 to TRBJ1-2. TRBV21-1 is flagged as a pseudogene. This CDR3 is 14 amino acids long. This CDR3 is CASSSGTTDYGYTF. The CDR3 DNA follows: TGTGCCAGCAGCTCCGGGACTACGGACTATGGCTACACCTTC.

This clone was seen only once. The V and J genes are TRBV24-1 and TRBJ2-7; D possibly corresponds to TRBD2 (6 bases). CDR1 and CDR2 from the germline V gene are KGHDR and SFDVKD. The germline V and J ends were trimmed by 4 bases and 8 bases, with 20 bases remaining between them. The CDR3 spans 15 residues. The DNA of the CDR3 is TGTGCCACCAGTGACCCGCGGGACGTTCTTGTAAAGCAGTACTTC. Translated: CATSDPRDVLVKQYF.

The sample holds a few counts of this clone. The chain couples TRBV6-6 to TRBJ1-1, with a possible D match to TRBD1 (5 bases). CDR3 size: 14 residues. Germline-derived CDR1 and CDR2 are MNHNY and SVGAGI (reference sequence). The V end lost 5 bases, the J end lost 1 base, and 11 bases lay between the germline ends. This CDR3 reads CASSRFGGNTEAFF. DNA for the CDR3: TGTGCCAGCAGTCGGTTCGGGGGGAACACTGAAGCTTTCTTT.

In its sample, this clone was seen a few times. The chain combines TRBV15 with TRBJ2-1; D call uncertain. The V end lost 3 bases, the J end lost 6 bases, and 9 bases lay between the germline ends. This CDR3 has 13 residues. CDR1 LNHNV and CDR2 YYDKDF come from the germline V gene (reference sequence). CDR3 sequence reads: CATSRETGNEQFF. The CDR3 bases are TGTGCCACCAGCAGGGAGACTGGCAATGAGCAGTTCTTC. Looking up the rest from reference TRBV15 and TRBJ2-1 gives the full variable domain: DAMVIQNPRYQVTQFGKPVTLSCSQTLNHNVMYWYQQKSSQAPKLLFHYYDKDFNNEADTPDNFQSRRPNTSFCFLDIRSPGLGDTAMYLCATSRETGNEQFFGPGTRLTVL.

The chain uses TRBV4-1 and TRBJ1-2; 7 bases match TRBD1. The CDR3 is made up of 17 amino acids. Germline V gives CDR1 MGHRA, CDR2 YSYEKL. Losses at the gene ends were 4 bases for V and 2 bases for J; bases not matched to a gene: 13. Written as DNA, the CDR3 is TGCGCCAGCAGCCCGGCGACAGGGATCAGGGCGAACTATGGCTACACCTTC. This gives the protein CASSPATGIRANYGYTF.

This chain links TRBV11-2 with TRBJ1-1; no reliable D call. CDR3 length equals 12 residues. The germline V and J ends were trimmed by 1 base and 5 bases, with 5 bases remaining between them. Per germline, CDR1 SGHAT and CDR2 FQNNGV. This CDR3 is CASSLGATEAFF. The CDR3 DNA sequence: TGTGCCAGCAGCTTAGGGGCTACTGAAGCTTTCTTT.

The chain couples TRBV5-1 to TRBJ2-2; TRBD2 is a possible D gene (6 bases). V lost 3 bases and J 6 bases, leaving 24 bases between the germline ends. There are 18 residues in the CDR3. CDR1 SGHRS and CDR2 YFSETQ come from the germline V gene. CDR3 DNA: TGCGCCAGCAGCTGGGGACCTAGAACGGGAGTTGCTGCCGGGGAGCTGTTTTTT. Its translation: CASSWGPRTGVAAGELFF.

The rearrangement uses TRBV5-6 and TRBJ1-2; 7 bases agree with TRBD1. Germline V gene sequence: CDR1 SGHDT, CDR2 YYEEEE. The CDR3 has 14 residues. With 4 bases clipped from V and 2 bases from J, the junction kept 5 bases outside the gene matches. The CDR3 region is CASSLDRSNYGYTF. As DNA, the CDR3 is TGTGCCAGCAGCCTGGACAGGTCGAACTATGGCTACACCTTC.